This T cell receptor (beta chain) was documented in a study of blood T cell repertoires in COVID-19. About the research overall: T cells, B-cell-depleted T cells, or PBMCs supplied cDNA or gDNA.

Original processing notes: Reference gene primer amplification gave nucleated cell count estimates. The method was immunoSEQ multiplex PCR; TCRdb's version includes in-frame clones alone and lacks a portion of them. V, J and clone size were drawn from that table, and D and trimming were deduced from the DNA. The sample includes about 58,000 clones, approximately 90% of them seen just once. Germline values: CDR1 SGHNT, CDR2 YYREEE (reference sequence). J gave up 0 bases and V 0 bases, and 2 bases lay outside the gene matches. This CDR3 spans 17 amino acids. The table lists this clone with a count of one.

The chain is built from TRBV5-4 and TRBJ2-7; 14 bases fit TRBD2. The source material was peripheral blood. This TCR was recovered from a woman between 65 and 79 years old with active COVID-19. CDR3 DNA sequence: TGTGCCAGCAGCTTGGGGGGACTAGCGGGAGTCTCCTACGAGCAGTACTTC. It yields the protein CASSLGGLAGVSYEQYF.